This TCR beta chain is from a study of cytomegalovirus exposure and HLA in healthy donors. Across the whole study: From about 180 million T cells, an earlier analysis saw 117 million unique TCR beta sequences. Study-wide findings and caveats: With later analysis, a missense DCLRE1C variant became linked to TCR beta V- and J-gene trimming. A previous analysis found most TCR beta V segments productive roughly 87% or roughly 30% of the time. Three CMV-associated chains proved CMV antigen-specific in vitro.

Vbeta (60) and Jbeta (13) primers were used in the PCR. Only in-frame clones appear in the TCRdb table, and some are missing; sequencing was by immunoSEQ multiplex PCR. The data contain 100,000 to 150,000 clones, around 75% of them seen just once; the ten biggest clones take up around 3.3%. Comment on this clone: The antigen is not known.

The V and J ends lost 2 bases and 6 bases, in that order; junction bases with no gene match: 6. The CDR3 has 15 amino acids. Germline V gene data show CDR1 as SGHNT and CDR2 as YYREEE (reference sequence). The TCR comes from a woman aged 50 to 60 in good health and CMV-seronegative. The sample consisted of PBMCs. The chain recombines TRBV5-4 with TRBJ2-2; 8 bases map to TRBD1. CDR3 sequence: CASSFDRGGPGELFF. The CDR3 nucleotides are TGTGCCAGCAGCTTTGACAGGGGCGGTCCCGGGGAGCTGTTTTTT.